This T cell receptor beta chain stems from a study of beta chain features in type 1 diabetes. This clone was observed a handful of times. Its antigen is as yet unknown. It was via CD45RO/CCR7/CD25/CD127/CD95/CD27 that CD4+ naive, central memory, regulatory and stem cell-like memory cells were sorted. Study results and caveats: Shortening that was moderate but significant affected the TCRB CDR3s of Type 1 diabetes patients in all four CD4+ subsets. The study found that naive, central memory and Treg TCRB repertoires appeared more similar in patients than in healthy donors. PCR might favor shorter templates, equally in patients and controls. Any HLA type influence on TCRB rearrangement was left unresolved here.

The investigators reverse transcribed all of the isolated RNA, so they sequenced expressed TCRB transcripts. Produced via immunoSEQ multiplex PCR; TCRdb's table is partial and in-frame only. The sample gives hundreds of thousands of clones, approximately 10% of which show up once; around 0.017% is in the top ten. Unmatched junction bases numbered 5, after V lost 0 bases and J lost 0 bases. CDR1 and CDR2 (germline): LGHNA, YSLEER. The CDR3 loop spans 18 amino acids. This chain links TRBV4-3 with TRBJ2-1, with TRBD2 matching over 10 bases. The sequencing input was naive CD4+ T cells from blood. The source of this sequence is a man aged 25 to 40 with type 1 diabetes. The CDR3 is CASSQDMLAGDSYNEQFF. The CDR3 nucleotides are TGCGCCAGCAGCCAAGATATGCTAGCGGGGGACTCCTACAATGAGCAGTTCTTC.